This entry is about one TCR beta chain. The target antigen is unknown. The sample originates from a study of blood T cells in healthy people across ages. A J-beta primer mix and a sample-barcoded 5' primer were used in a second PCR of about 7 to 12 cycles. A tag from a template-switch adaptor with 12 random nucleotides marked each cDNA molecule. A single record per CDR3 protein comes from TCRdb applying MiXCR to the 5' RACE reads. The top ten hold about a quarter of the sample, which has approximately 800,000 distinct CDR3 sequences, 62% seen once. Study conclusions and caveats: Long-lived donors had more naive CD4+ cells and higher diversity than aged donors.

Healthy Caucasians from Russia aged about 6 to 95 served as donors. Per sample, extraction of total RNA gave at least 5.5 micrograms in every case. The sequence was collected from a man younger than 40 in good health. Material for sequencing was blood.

In nucleotides, the CDR3 is TGTGCCAGCAGTTCCTCCCCGGTGGCGGCGGGGGAGCAGTACTTC. Translated, it gives CASSSSPVAAGEQYF. The V call is TRBV28, the J call TRBJ2-4; 7 bases map to TRBD2. The CDR3 covers 15 residues. Trimming removed 4 bases from V and 13 bases from J; junction bases left unmatched: 16. CDR1 MDHEN and CDR2 SYDVKM come from the germline V gene.